Shown below are 31 T cell receptor beta chains from a single sample sequenced in a study of response to subunit inactivated influenza vaccine. TCRdb re-called the RT-PCR reads with MiXCR, one entry per CDR3 protein. The table includes under 550,000 distinct CDR3 sequences, 7.6% detected once. The sequences come from PBMCs from blood, collected roughly 24 months after vaccination. These receptors all come from a man between 50 and 75 years old who received an inactivated influenza vaccine.

This chain connects TRBV6-2 or TRBV6-3 to TRBJ2-7, with TRBD1 matching 7 bases. Germline V gives CDR1 MNHEY, CDR2 SVGEGT. The CDR3 totals 15 residues. Trimming took 6 bases from V and 4 from J; bases not matched to a gene: 12. As DNA, the CDR3 is TGTGCCAGCAGCCCAACCCTGGGACAGATTTACGAGCAGTACTTC. It codes for CASSPTLGQIYEQYF.

J is TRBJ1-2 and V is TRBV5-1; D possibly corresponds to TRBD1 (6 bases). Trimming took off 5 bases at V and 4 bases at J, with 12 bases between the two ends. CDR1 and CDR2 (germline): SGHRS, YFSETQ. This CDR3 has 13 residues. The CDR3, as DNA: TGCGCCAGCAGTAAGGGGGACGGCTATGGCTACACCTTC. This gives the protein CASSKGDGYGYTF.

A few counts support this clonotype. The rearrangement links TRBV4-3 to TRBJ2-1, with 8 bases matching TRBD1. This CDR3 spans 15 amino acids. V lost 5 bases, J lost 6 bases, and 9 bases stayed unmatched. CDR1 is LGHNA, CDR2 YSLEER, per germline. The CDR3 loop is CASSKTGGRSNEQFF. The DNA for the CDR3 is TGCGCCAGCAGCAAAACAGGGGGAAGAAGCAATGAGCAGTTCTTC.

In its sample, this clonotype was seen a few times. The rearrangement uses TRBV29-1 and TRBJ2-7; D may be TRBD1 or TRBD2 (6 bases each). V was shortened by 4 bases and J by 3 bases, with 13 bases between the two germline ends. The CDR3 has 13 amino acids. Germline CDR1 reads SQVTM; CDR2 reads ANQGSEA. The DNA of the CDR3 is TGCAGCGTTGGGTCGGGGGCCTACTACGAGCAGTACTTC. It is translated as CSVGSGAYYEQYF.

The chain joins TRBV6-1 to TRBJ1-3, with 8 bases fitting TRBD1. Looked up from germline, CDR1 is MNHNS and CDR2 is SASEGT. After removal of 8 bases from V and 1 base from J, the junction contained 4 bases not matched to a gene. This CDR3 is built from 14 residues. In DNA, the CDR3 is TGTGCCAGCTCGGACAGGGAATCTGGAAACACCATATATTTT. Translated: CASSDRESGNTIYF.

This clonotype has a count of ten or more. V is TRBV6-4 and J is TRBJ2-7; 8 positions match TRBD1. V shed 0 bases and J 4 bases; nucleotides not matched to a gene: 8. CDR1 MRHNA and CDR2 SNTAGT come from the germline V gene. The CDR3 consists of 16 residues. CDR3 sequence reads: CASSDSCDRGTYEQYF. In DNA form, the CDR3 reads TGTGCCAGCAGTGACTCGTGCGACAGGGGAACTTACGAGCAGTACTTC.

This clonotype showed up just a few times. This chain joins TRBV20-1 and TRBJ2-1, with 9 bases fitting TRBD1. With V trimmed by 5 bases and J by 2 bases, 7 bases remained unmatched. The CDR3 extends over 15 amino acids. Germline CDR1 is DFQATT and CDR2 is SNEGSKA (reference sequence). This CDR3 is CSAVTGTGTYNEQFF. The DNA of the CDR3 is TGCAGTGCTGTAACCGGGACAGGGACCTACAATGAGCAGTTCTTC.

This clonotype has a handful of counts. The chain links TRBV28 to TRBJ1-4; no reliable D call. Germline-derived CDR1 and CDR2 are MDHEN and SYDVKM. The V end was cut by 7 bases, the J end by 13 bases, with 13 bases between. The CDR3 is made up of 11 amino acids. The CDR3 sequence is CASTSYRLLFF. The CDR3 nucleotides are TGTGCCAGCACCTCCTATCGGTTACTGTTTTTT.

The V and J genes are TRBV5-1 and TRBJ1-2; D call uncertain. The germline V gene has CDR1 SGHRS and CDR2 YFSETQ. Trimming removed 3 bases at V and 4 bases at J, with 13 bases between. This CDR3 contains 14 residues. Here the CDR3 reads CASSSDLSGYGYTF. The CDR3 DNA reads TGCGCCAGCAGCTCAGATCTCTCGGGCTATGGCTACACCTTC.

This clonotype was counted a single time. Being one base from a much bigger clone, this may be a read error. The chain joins TRBV4-1 to TRBJ2-1; 7 bases align to TRBD2. The CDR3 spans 16 residues. CDR1 MGHRA and CDR2 YSYEKL come from the germline V gene. Trimming took 0 bases from V and 0 from J; bases not matched to a gene: 2. The CDR3 loop is CASSQDLAASYNEQFF. CDR3 sequence (DNA): TGCGCCAGCAGCCAAGATCTAGCGGCCTCCTACAATGAGCAGTTCTTC.

This clonotype was observed many times. This sequence joins TRBV6-5 and TRBJ1-2; D is undetermined. Trimming removed 2 bases from V and 8 bases from J, with 12 bases in between. The CDR3 has 13 amino acids. Germline-derived CDR1 and CDR2 are MNHEY and SVGAGI. This CDR3 reads CASSYGGEGGYTF. DNA of the CDR3: TGTGCCAGCAGTTACGGCGGTGAGGGCGGCTACACCTTC.

This clonotype has only a few counts. V and J are TRBV10-3 and TRBJ2-5; D is unresolved. Germline V gives CDR1 ENHRY, CDR2 SYGVKD. CDR3 length: 13 amino acids. The V gene lost 4 bases and the J gene lost 4 bases, with 10 bases spanning the gap. CDR3 sequence: CAISGSALETQYF. The DNA of the CDR3 is TGTGCCATCAGTGGGTCGGCCCTAGAGACCCAGTACTTC.

This clonotype came up many times. The chain has TRBV3-1 and TRBJ1-1, with D unclear. Germline V gene sequence: CDR1 LGHDT, CDR2 YNNKEL (reference sequence). Trimming removed 1 base from V and 6 bases from J, with 9 bases in between. The CDR3 covers 13 residues. The CDR3 sequence: CASSQVVGSEAFF. The CDR3 DNA sequence: TGTGCCAGCAGCCAAGTGGTGGGGTCTGAAGCTTTCTTT. Drawing the rest from reference TRBV3-1 and TRBJ1-1, the complete variable domain is DTAVSQTPKYLVTQMGNDKSIKCEQNLGHDTMYWYKQDSKKFLKIMFSYNNKELIINETVPNRFSPKSPDKAHLNLHINSLELGDSAVYFCASSQVVGSEAFFGQGTRLTVV.

This clonotype was detected only a few times. The rearrangement links TRBV14 to TRBJ2-7; D remains ambiguous. V gave up 0 bases and J gave up 2 bases, with 11 bases separating them. The CDR3 runs 15 residues. CDR1 SGHDN and CDR2 FVKESK come from the germline V gene. The CDR3 DNA is TGTGCCAGCAGCCAAGAAGCAGCCCCCGCCTACGAGCAGTACTTC. Encoded protein: CASSQEAAPAYEQYF.

This clonotype was seen more than once but under ten times. This chain uses TRBV20-1 with TRBJ2-5; D possibly corresponds to TRBD2 (7 bases). Trimming cost V 0 bases and J 5 bases, with 13 bases left between them. The CDR3 runs 14 residues. Per germline, CDR1 DFQATT and CDR2 SNEGSKA (reference sequence). CDR3 protein: CSARDGGGLETQYF. In DNA form, the CDR3 reads TGCAGTGCTAGAGATGGGGGGGGCCTGGAGACCCAGTACTTC.

The CDR3 loop reads CSARDPSGGLNEQFF. The CDR3 DNA follows: TGCAGTGCTAGAGATCCTAGCGGGGGCCTCAATGAGCAGTTCTTC. This chain uses TRBV20-1 with TRBJ2-1, with 10 bases fitting TRBD2. The CDR3 runs 15 residues. Trimming at V came to 0 bases and at J to 6 bases, leaving 5 bases not matched to a gene. Germline V gene data show CDR1 as DFQATT and CDR2 as SNEGSKA (reference sequence).

This clonotype was seen only a few times. The chain is built from TRBV4-1 and TRBJ1-1, with TRBD1 as a possible D gene (5 bases). The ends were cut back, 0 bases at V and 0 bases at J, with 8 bases in the middle. The CDR3 is 15 amino acids. Germline CDR1 is MGHRA and CDR2 is YSYEKL. DNA for the CDR3: TGCGCCAGCAGCCAAGAAGGGGCCCTGAACACTGAAGCTTTCTTT. Translation: CASSQEGALNTEAFF.

This clonotype came up a few times. The chain links TRBV7-9 to TRBJ1-2; the D is unclear. Germline CDR1 and CDR2: SEHNR and FQNEAQ (reference sequence). The CDR3 contains 14 residues. Trimming took 5 bases from V and 2 from J, leaving 12 bases between them. CDR3 sequence (DNA): TGTGCCAGCAGCCTTAAGACGGAGAACTATGGCTACACCTTC. It translates to CASSLKTENYGYTF.

Many counts were recorded for this clonotype. V gene TRBV5-1 combines with J gene TRBJ2-3; the D gene is possibly TRBD1 (6 bases). The V gene lost 4 bases and the J gene lost 2 bases, with 14 bases spanning the gap. This CDR3 is 15 amino acids long. Germline CDR1 is SGHRS and CDR2 is YFSETQ. The CDR3 coding sequence is TGCGCCAGCAGCCCGGGGACACCCTCCACAGATACGCAGTATTTT. Translation gives CASSPGTPSTDTQYF. Filled out from reference TRBV5-1 and TRBJ2-3, the complete variable domain reads KAGVTQTPRYLIKTRGQQVTLSCSPISGHRSVSWYQQTPGQGLQFLFEYFSETQRNKGNFPGRFSGRQFSNSRSEMNVSTLELGDSALYLCASSPGTPSTDTQYFGPGTRLTVL.

The gene calls are TRBV6-1 and TRBJ1-5, with D perhaps TRBD1 (5 bases). Germline V CDR1 and CDR2: MNHNS, SASEGT. The CDR3 spans 15 residues. Trimming shortened V by 0 bases and J by 5 bases, and 11 bases separated the two germline ends. The CDR3 loop is CASSEAGGADQPQHF. In DNA form, the CDR3 reads TGTGCCAGCAGTGAAGCTGGAGGGGCGGATCAGCCCCAGCATTTT.

This clonotype showed up just a few times. The chain employs TRBV5-6 and TRBJ2-5, with 9 positions matching TRBD2. CDR3 size: 16 residues. V lost 0 bases and J lost 0; bases outside the gene matches: 3. Germline V gives CDR1 SGHDT, CDR2 YYEEEE. The CDR3 DNA reads as TGTGCCAGCAGCTTGGCTCCTAGCGGGGACCAAGAGACCCAGTACTTC. Translated, it gives CASSLAPSGDQETQYF.

This clonotype appeared many times. The V call is TRBV29-1, the J call TRBJ2-3; the D is unclear. Germline V gene data show CDR1 as SQVTM and CDR2 as ANQGSEA. CDR3 length: 11 residues. V lost 6 bases and J lost 3, with 7 bases in between. CDR3 region: CSVDLTDTQYF. CDR3 coding DNA: TGCAGCGTGGATCTTACAGATACGCAGTATTTT.

The sample holds many counts of this clonotype. The chain joins TRBV5-6 to TRBJ2-7; no definite D call. Trimming left V 1 base short and J 3 bases short, with 8 bases between. The CDR3 is 13 amino acids. Germline CDR1 SGHDT, CDR2 YYEEEE. CDR3 sequence reads: CASSLSGYYEQYF. DNA for the CDR3: TGTGCCAGCAGCTTGTCCGGTTACTACGAGCAGTACTTC.

This clonotype was detected only a few times. The genes are TRBV5-1 and TRBJ2-7; D is possibly TRBD1 (5 bases). V was shortened by 2 bases and J by 2 bases, with 17 bases between the two germline ends. Germline values: CDR1 SGHRS, CDR2 YFSETQ. The CDR3 runs 16 residues. The CDR3 here is CASSFNFPREAYEQYF. Here the CDR3 DNA reads TGCGCCAGCAGCTTTAATTTCCCCAGGGAAGCCTACGAGCAGTACTTC.

This clonotype was detected ten times or more. The V and J genes are TRBV29-1 and TRBJ2-5; possible D gene TRBD1, 6 bases. The germline V and J ends were trimmed by 4 bases and 7 bases, with 13 bases remaining between them. In germline, CDR1 is SQVTM, CDR2 ANQGSEA. This CDR3 spans 12 amino acids. The CDR3 loop reads CSVAWDNWTQYF. The CDR3 DNA sequence: TGCAGCGTTGCTTGGGACAACTGGACCCAGTACTTC.

This clonotype turned up a few times. The rearrangement joins TRBV6-2 or TRBV6-3 to TRBJ2-2, with 7 bases fitting TRBD2. This CDR3 region has 15 residues. Germline V CDR1 and CDR2: MNHEY, SVGEGT. Trimming took 5 bases from V and 7 from J; bases not matched to a gene: 10. Here the CDR3 DNA reads TGTGCCAGCAGTCCAAGTGGGAGGGCTATCGGGGAGCTGTTTTTT. Translation gives CASSPSGRAIGELFF.

The genes are TRBV7-9 and TRBJ2-5; D gene ambiguous. The CDR3 covers 15 residues. Germline CDR1 SEHNR, CDR2 FQNEAQ (reference sequence). V dropped 5 bases and J dropped 7 bases, with 20 bases sitting between them. The CDR3 nucleotides read TGTGCCAGCAGCGATATTAACAGCCGCCTGGTGACCCAGTACTTC. Its translation: CASSDINSRLVTQYF.

The sample holds many counts of this clonotype. V is TRBV19 and J is TRBJ2-2; 9 nucleotides align to TRBD1. With 10 bases clipped from V and 5 bases from J, the junction kept 8 bases outside the gene matches. The germline V gene has CDR1 LNHDA and CDR2 SQIVND (reference sequence). There are 14 residues in the CDR3. The CDR3 nucleotides read TGTGCCATAAAACAGGGGGCGCTTACCGGGGAGCTGTTTTTT. As protein: CAIKQGALTGELFF.

This clonotype was counted a few times. This chain uses TRBV28 with TRBJ2-7; 9 bases map to TRBD1. The CDR3 sequence is 14 residues long. With 5 bases clipped from V and 3 bases from J, the junction kept 5 bases outside the gene matches. Germline V lookup: CDR1 MDHEN, CDR2 SYDVKM. The CDR3 nucleotides read TGTGCCAGCAGTACCCGACAGGGGGTCTACGAGCAGTACTTC. Amino acid sequence: CASSTRQGVYEQYF.

There are many counts of this clonotype. The chain joins TRBV4-3 to TRBJ2-1; D possibly corresponds to TRBD2 (6 bases). The CDR3 is 17 amino acids. Germline CDR1 LGHNA, CDR2 YSLEER. V shed 2 bases and J shed 5 bases, with 19 bases lying between them. The CDR3 spells CASSQRVTGDLDNEQFF. In DNA form, the CDR3 reads TGCGCCAGCAGCCAAAGGGTAACGGGAGATCTGGACAATGAGCAGTTCTTC.

This clonotype was counted between two and nine times. The J gene is TRBJ2-1, the V gene TRBV6-2 or TRBV6-3; 13 bases are a match to TRBD2. The CDR3 loop spans 20 amino acids. Germline V gene data show CDR1 as MNHEY and CDR2 as SVGEGT. The V segment lost 2 bases and the J segment 4 bases; nucleotides outside the gene matches: 14. Here the CDR3 reads CASSYGHFLTSGGVYNEQFF. The DNA of the CDR3 is TGTGCCAGCAGTTACGGGCATTTCTTAACTAGCGGGGGGGTATACAATGAGCAGTTCTTC.